These 2 T cell receptor beta chains share one sample of origin, sequenced in a study of neurological immune-mediated disorders. As to time point: longitudinal time-point 3. TCRdb re-derived calls from the 5' RACE reads in MiXCR, one entry per CDR3 protein. The sample records about 45,000 distinct CDR3 sequences, approximately 13% being singletons. Input material: PBMCs. The receptors come from a man aged 30 to 45 in good health.

The table lists this clonotype with many counts. This sequence joins TRBV20-1 and TRBJ2-1, with 9 bases that match TRBD1. CDR3 length: 14 amino acids. Germline trimming cut 6 bases from V and 3 bases from J; bases unmatched to any gene: 6. Germline V gene data show CDR1 as DFQATT and CDR2 as SNEGSKA (reference sequence). The CDR3 nucleotides read TGCAGTGCCCGAACGGGACAGGGCTACAATGAGCAGTTCTTC. Encoded protein: CSARTGQGYNEQFF.

There are many counts of this clonotype. The chain's CDR3 is CASSLRGGLDTEAFF. The CDR3 DNA is TGCGCCAGCAGCCTCAGAGGGGGCTTGGACACTGAAGCTTTCTTT. The rearrangement links TRBV5-1 to TRBJ1-1, with 7 bases fitting TRBD1. J gave up 3 bases and V 4 bases, and 9 bases lay outside the gene matches. The CDR3 consists of 15 residues. Germline V gene sequence: CDR1 SGHRS, CDR2 YFSETQ.